This TCR beta chain was observed in a study of cytomegalovirus exposure and HLA in healthy donors. Points from the study as a whole: More clonal expansion characterized HLA-associated TCR beta chains than equally common others in a later analysis.

Remarks on this clone: Its target is not known.

Primers for the PCR totalled 60 Vbeta and 13 Jbeta. Sequencing was performed with immunoSEQ multiplex PCR; in TCRdb, only in-frame clones are kept and a portion is missing. The data contain 200,000 to 250,000 clones, approximately 70% of them singletons. The sequence was obtained from a man in his forties in good health and CMV-seropositive. Material for sequencing was PBMCs.

The CDR3 region is CASSFKLLGGANIQYF. The CDR3 region has the DNA TGTGCCAGCAGCTTTAAGTTGCTTGGGGGCGCAAACATTCAGTACTTC. The gene calls are TRBV11-2 and TRBJ2-4, with a possible D match to TRBD1 (6 bases). CDR3 length: 16 residues. V was pared by 3 bases and J by 6 bases, with 18 bases between. Germline V gene lookup returns CDR1 SGHAT and CDR2 FQNNGV. Full variable domain (outside the CDR3, taken from reference TRBV11-2 and TRBJ2-4): EAGVAQSPRYKIIEKRQSVAFWCNPISGHATLYWYQQILGQGPKLLIQFQNNGVVDDSQLPKDRFSAERLKGVDSTLKIQPAKLEDSAVYLCASSFKLLGGANIQYFGAGTRLSVL.